The 7 T cell receptor beta chains below come from one sample, sequenced in a study of cytomegalovirus exposure and HLA in healthy donors (dated by TCRdb to 2017 to 2019). The receptor library was made with the immunoSEQ multiplex PCR assay. The multiplex PCR relied on a mix of 60 forward primers for TCR Vbeta segments and 13 reverse primers for TCR Jbeta segments. In TCRdb, the immuneACCESS table is reduced to in-frame sequences with V and J assigned. These tables do not hold every clone; where another copy was compared, an unresolved V gene accounts for under half, and the others remain unexplained. In this sample's table one finds about 200,000 clones. The top ten constitute roughly 0.74% of the sample. Sequenced sample: PBMCs. The receptors were gathered from a boy between 5 and 17 years old in good health and CMV-seronegative.

V is TRBV5-4 and J is TRBJ2-3; 14 positions agree with TRBD2. Germline V CDR1 and CDR2: SGHNT, YYREEE (reference sequence). This CDR3 spans 17 amino acids. J gave up 5 bases and V 3 bases, and 8 bases lay outside the gene matches. The DNA for the CDR3 is TGTGCCAGCAGCTGGGGACTAGCGGGGGTTTCGGAAGATACGCAGTATTTT. It specifies CASSWGLAGVSEDTQYF.

The V and J genes are TRBV6-1 and TRBJ2-1; maybe TRBD1 (5 bases). Trimming pared 0 bases from V and 3 bases from J, leaving 9 bases between. This CDR3 has 15 residues. Germline V gene sequence: CDR1 MNHNS, CDR2 SASEGT. CDR3 region: CASSEAWTLYNEQFF. In DNA form, the CDR3 reads TGTGCCAGCAGTGAAGCATGGACACTCTACAATGAGCAGTTCTTC.

This rearrangement joins TRBV5-8 to TRBJ2-3, with 7 bases identical to TRBD1. The CDR3 spans 14 residues. From germline, CDR1 is SGHTS and CDR2 YDEGEE. Trimming cost V 2 bases and J 2 bases; bases outside gene matches: 2. CDR3 protein: CASSLQGNTDTQYF. CDR3 coding DNA: TGTGCCAGCAGCTTACAGGGGAACACAGATACGCAGTATTTT. Complete variable domain (other parts from reference TRBV5-8 and TRBJ2-3): EAGVTQSPTHLIKTRGQQATLRCSPISGHTSVYWYQQALGLGLQFLLWYDEGEERNRGNFPPRFSGRQFPNYSSELNVNALELEDSALYLCASSLQGNTDTQYFGPGTRLTVL.

V gene TRBV7-9 combines with J gene TRBJ2-7; no reliable D call. The germline CDR1 and CDR2 sequences are SEHNR and FQNEAQ (reference sequence). This CDR3 region has 13 residues. Trimming cost V 4 bases and J 2 bases, with 9 bases left between them. CDR3 amino acids: CASSSSGPYEQYF. Here the CDR3 DNA reads TGTGCCAGCAGCTCTTCGGGTCCCTACGAGCAGTACTTC.

The V gene is TRBV9, the J gene TRBJ1-2; maybe TRBD1 (5 bases). The CDR3 sequence is 11 residues long. The V gene lost 3 bases and the J gene lost 9 bases, with 9 bases spanning the gap. The germline CDR1 and CDR2 sequences are SGDLS and YYNGEE. The CDR3 nucleotides are TGTGCCAGCAGCGGCAGGGTTCGCTACACCTTC. Its translation: CASSGRVRYTF.

The genes are TRBV6-5 and TRBJ2-5, with unresolved D. The end of the DNA fits TRBJ2-7 better, so the J call may be wrong. The CDR3 extends over 14 amino acids. Looked up from germline, CDR1 is MNHEY and CDR2 is SVGAGI. The CDR3 spells CASSSSGPSYEQYF. CDR3 DNA sequence: TGTGCCAGCAGTTCCTCGGGCCCTTCCTACGAGCAGTACTTC.

The V call is TRBV7-8, the J call TRBJ1-2; D gene unclear. The V end was cut by 1 base, the J end by 2 bases, with 14 bases between. Germline CDR1 SGHVS, CDR2 FQNEAQ. This CDR3 region has 16 residues. The CDR3 sequence is CASSLVSGGMNYGYTF. CDR3 coding DNA: TGTGCCAGCAGCTTAGTATCGGGAGGGATGAACTATGGCTACACCTTC.